This T cell receptor beta chain derives from a study of control samples from healthy donors and cancer patients. Germline V gives CDR1 SQVTM, CDR2 ANQGSEA. Trimming removed 3 bases from V and 4 bases from J, with 15 bases in between. This CDR3 comprises 14 residues. The protocol was immunoSEQ multiplex PCR, while the TCRdb copy is restricted to in-frame clones and leaves out a portion. The sample contains more than 150,000 clones, about 93% of which appear only once. V and J are TRBV29-1 and TRBJ1-1, with D perhaps TRBD1 (6 bases). The sequencing input was blood. This receptor was identified in a woman aged 25-40 years in good health. The DNA of the CDR3 is TGCAGCGTTGACCACAGGGTGGGGGGCACTGAAGCTTTCTTT. Protein: CSVDHRVGGTEAFF.